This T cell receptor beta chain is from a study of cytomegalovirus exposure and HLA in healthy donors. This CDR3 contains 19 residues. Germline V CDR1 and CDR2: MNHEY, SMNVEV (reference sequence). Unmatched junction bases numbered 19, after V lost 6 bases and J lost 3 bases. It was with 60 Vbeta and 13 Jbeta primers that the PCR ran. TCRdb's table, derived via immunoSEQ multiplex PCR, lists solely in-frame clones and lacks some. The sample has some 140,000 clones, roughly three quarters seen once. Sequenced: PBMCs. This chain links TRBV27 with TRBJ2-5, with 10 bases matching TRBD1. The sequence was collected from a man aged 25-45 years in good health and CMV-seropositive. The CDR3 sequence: CASRPRQGASLEDKETQYF. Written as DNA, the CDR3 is TGTGCCAGCAGACCAAGACAGGGGGCGAGCCTAGAGGATAAAGAGACCCAGTACTTC.